One T cell receptor (beta chain) is described in this entry. CDR1 is LGHNA, CDR2 YSLEER, per germline. The CDR3 consists of 14 residues. V was clipped by 0 bases and J by 11 bases; unmatched bases: 7. This sample is part of a study of control samples from healthy donors and cancer patients. The method was immunoSEQ multiplex PCR; TCRdb's version includes in-frame clones alone and lacks a portion of them. The sample carries roughly 92,000 clones, roughly nine tenths recorded once. The source of this sequence is a woman in her forties or fifties in good health. V and J are TRBV4-3 and TRBJ1-5; 7 bases line up with TRBD1. What was sequenced was blood. CDR3 nucleotides: TGCGCCAGCAGCCAAGAAAGTCTGACAGGGTCCCAGCATTTT. It yields the protein CASSQESLTGSQHF.